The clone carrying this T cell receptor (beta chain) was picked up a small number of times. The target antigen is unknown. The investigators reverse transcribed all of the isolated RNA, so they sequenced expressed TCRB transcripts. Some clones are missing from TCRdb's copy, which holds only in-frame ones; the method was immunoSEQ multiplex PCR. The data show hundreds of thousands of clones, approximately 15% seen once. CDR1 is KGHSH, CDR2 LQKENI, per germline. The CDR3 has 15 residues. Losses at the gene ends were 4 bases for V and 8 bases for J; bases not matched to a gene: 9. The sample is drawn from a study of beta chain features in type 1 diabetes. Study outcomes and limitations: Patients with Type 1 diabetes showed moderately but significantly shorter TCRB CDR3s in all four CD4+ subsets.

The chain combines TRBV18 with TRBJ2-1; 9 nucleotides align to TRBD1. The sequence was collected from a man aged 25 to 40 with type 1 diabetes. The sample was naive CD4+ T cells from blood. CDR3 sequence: CASSQDRGSFDEQFF. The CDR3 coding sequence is TGTGCCAGCTCACAGGACAGGGGTAGTTTCGATGAGCAGTTCTTC.